These 16 T cell receptor beta chains share one sample of origin, sequenced in a study of cytomegalovirus exposure and HLA in healthy donors. 13 Jbeta primers and 60 Vbeta primers were used for the PCR. Repertoires were generated with immunoSEQ multiplex PCR, while TCRdb's copy carries only in-frame clones and drops some. The sample has 200,000 to 250,000 clones; around 64% are singletons. The sequencing input was PBMCs. These receptors were obtained from a man aged 40-55 years in good health and CMV-seropositive.

This chain links TRBV6-1 with TRBJ1-2; D is undetermined. CDR3 size: 13 residues. V was shortened by 0 bases and J by 6 bases, with 8 bases between the two germline ends. Germline values: CDR1 MNHNS, CDR2 SASEGT. For the CDR3, the DNA is TGTGCCAGCAGTGAAGCGCCGGGAAATGGCTACACCTTC. Its translation: CASSEAPGNGYTF.

The rearrangement links TRBV9 to TRBJ2-1, with 9 bases matching TRBD2. The V gene end was trimmed by 0 bases and the J gene end by 14 bases; junction bases not matched to a gene: 6. The CDR3 runs 13 residues. Germline assignment: CDR1 SGDLS and CDR2 YYNGEE. This CDR3 reads CASSVEGTSYEFF. The CDR3 DNA reads TGTGCCAGCAGCGTAGAGGGGACTAGCTACGAGTTCTTC.

This clone was detected only once. The genes are TRBV6-6 and TRBJ2-1; 10 positions match TRBD2. V lost 6 bases to trimming and J lost 10 bases; unmatched junction nucleotides: 9. The CDR3 consists of 14 residues. CDR1 MNHNY and CDR2 SVGAGI come from the germline V gene (reference sequence). The CDR3 DNA sequence: TGTGCCAGCAGAAATAGCGGGGGGCGTCGCGAGCAGTTCTTC. It translates to CASRNSGGRREQFF.

This clone was found once. The chain carries TRBV7-2 and TRBJ2-5; 11 bases agree with TRBD2. The J call may be incorrect, as the DNA end agrees better with TRBJ2-7. Germline V gives CDR1 SGHTA, CDR2 FQGNSA. This CDR3 region has 15 residues. DNA of the CDR3: TGTGCCAGCAGCTTGGCTAGCGGGGGGAGCTACGAGCAGTACTTC. This encodes CASSLASGGSYEQYF.

The chain recombines TRBV5-1 with TRBJ1-1, with D possibly being TRBD1 (6 bases). Germline-derived CDR1 and CDR2 are SGHRS and YFSETQ. The CDR3 is 14 residues long. V lost 0 bases to trimming and J lost 4 bases, with 10 bases between them. CDR3: CASSLGGGITEAFF. For the CDR3, the DNA is TGCGCCAGCAGCTTGGGCGGGGGCATCACTGAAGCTTTCTTT.

The chain combines TRBV18 with TRBJ1-5, with 8 bases matching TRBD1. This CDR3 is built from 14 residues. Germline CDR1 KGHSH, CDR2 LQKENI. J was trimmed by 4 bases and V by 6 bases; bases with no gene match: 5. CDR3 nucleotides: TGTGCCAGCTCCCGACAGGGGATGAATCAGCCCCAGCATTTT. It codes for CASSRQGMNQPQHF.

The CDR3 protein is CASSEGVGGNTIYF. CDR3 DNA: TGTGCCAGCAGTGAAGGGGTGGGCGGAAACACCATATATTTT. The chain recombines TRBV2 with TRBJ1-3; D remains unclear. This CDR3 is 14 amino acids long. Trimming removed 1 base from V and 4 bases from J, with 8 bases in between. Per the germline V gene, CDR1 is SNHLY and CDR2 is FYNNEI.

This clone was seen more than once but under ten times. The V and J genes are TRBV6-6 and TRBJ2-3; maybe TRBD1 (5 bases). Trimming stripped 7 bases from V and 0 bases from J, with 8 bases between. The CDR3 totals 13 residues. The germline gives CDR1 MNHNY, CDR2 SVGAGI (reference sequence). CDR3 sequence: CASKRTSTDTQYF. CDR3 nucleotide sequence: TGTGCCAGCAAAAGGACAAGCACAGATACGCAGTATTTT.

This chain uses TRBV10-3 with TRBJ2-2, with D possibly being TRBD2 (6 bases). Per germline, CDR1 ENHRY and CDR2 SYGVKD. The V end was cut by 8 bases, the J end by 6 bases, with 7 bases between. This CDR3 is 11 amino acids long. The CDR3, as DNA: TGTGCCATCGGGGGGTCCGGGGAGCTGTTTTTT. This encodes CAIGGSGELFF.

The chain employs TRBV15 and TRBJ2-2; 8 bases are shared with TRBD2. The CDR3 extends over 14 amino acids. The germline CDR1 and CDR2 sequences are LNHNV and YYDKDF (reference sequence). The ends lost 8 bases at V and 5 bases at J; junction bases unmatched: 7. The CDR3: CATPSGGGTGELFF. The CDR3 DNA sequence: TGTGCCACCCCCAGCGGGGGTGGAACCGGGGAGCTGTTTTTT. Using reference TRBV15 and TRBJ2-2 for the parts outside the CDR3, the full variable domain is DAMVIQNPRYQVTQFGKPVTLSCSQTLNHNVMYWYQQKSSQAPKLLFHYYDKDFNNEADTPDNFQSRRPNTSFCFLDIRSPGLGDTAMYLCATPSGGGTGELFFGEGSRLTVL.

The chain employs TRBV6-5 and TRBJ2-3, with 9 nucleotides matching TRBD1. CDR1 is MNHEY, CDR2 SVGAGI, per germline. The CDR3 extends over 15 amino acids. With 8 bases clipped from V and 4 bases from J, the junction kept 10 bases outside the gene matches. This CDR3 is CASRDGTGYSDTQYF. CDR3 in DNA: TGTGCCAGCCGGGATGGGACAGGGTATTCAGATACGCAGTATTTT.

The chain joins TRBV29-1 to TRBJ2-1; D perhaps matches TRBD2 (6 bases). Trimming stripped 6 bases from V and 6 bases from J, with 15 bases between. The CDR3 runs 13 residues. Germline CDR1 and CDR2: SQVTM and ANQGSEA. CDR3 DNA sequence: TGCAGCGTCGCCGGGGGATTTAGCAATGAGCAGTTCTTC. It encodes CSVAGGFSNEQFF.

The chain is built from TRBV28 and TRBJ2-3, with 11 positions matching TRBD2. Looked up from germline, CDR1 is MDHEN and CDR2 is SYDVKM. This CDR3 has 19 residues. V lost 5 bases and J lost 4; bases outside the gene matches: 17. The CDR3 nucleotides read TGTGCCAGCAGTCCACCCGGCCTAGCGGGGGGCCCGCGGGCAGATACGCAGTATTTT. It is translated as CASSPPGLAGGPRADTQYF.

The chain couples TRBV14 to TRBJ1-2; maybe TRBD1 (6 bases). This CDR3 is built from 14 residues. Germline lookup yields CDR1 SGHDN and CDR2 FVKESK. Trimming left V 3 bases short and J 4 bases short, with 12 bases between. CDR3 nucleotides: TGTGCCAGCAGCCAGCAACAGGGTGCCTATGGCTACACCTTC. This codes for CASSQQQGAYGYTF.

The chain employs TRBV6-5 and TRBJ2-7; D possibly corresponds to TRBD2 (6 bases). Germline V lookup: CDR1 MNHEY, CDR2 SVGAGI. The CDR3 is made up of 13 amino acids. V gave up 4 bases and J gave up 2 bases, with 9 bases separating them. CDR3: CASSWAGTYEQYF. The CDR3 region has the DNA TGTGCCAGCAGTTGGGCGGGAACCTACGAGCAGTACTTC.

The chain couples TRBV6-1 to TRBJ1-5; the D gene is possibly TRBD1 (5 bases). Per germline, CDR1 MNHNS and CDR2 SASEGT. The CDR3 covers 14 residues. V was cut by 11 bases and J by 2 bases, with 16 bases left in between. The CDR3 reads CACGQGRGNQPQHF. CDR3 bases: TGTGCCTGCGGCCAGGGTCGCGGCAATCAGCCCCAGCATTTT.